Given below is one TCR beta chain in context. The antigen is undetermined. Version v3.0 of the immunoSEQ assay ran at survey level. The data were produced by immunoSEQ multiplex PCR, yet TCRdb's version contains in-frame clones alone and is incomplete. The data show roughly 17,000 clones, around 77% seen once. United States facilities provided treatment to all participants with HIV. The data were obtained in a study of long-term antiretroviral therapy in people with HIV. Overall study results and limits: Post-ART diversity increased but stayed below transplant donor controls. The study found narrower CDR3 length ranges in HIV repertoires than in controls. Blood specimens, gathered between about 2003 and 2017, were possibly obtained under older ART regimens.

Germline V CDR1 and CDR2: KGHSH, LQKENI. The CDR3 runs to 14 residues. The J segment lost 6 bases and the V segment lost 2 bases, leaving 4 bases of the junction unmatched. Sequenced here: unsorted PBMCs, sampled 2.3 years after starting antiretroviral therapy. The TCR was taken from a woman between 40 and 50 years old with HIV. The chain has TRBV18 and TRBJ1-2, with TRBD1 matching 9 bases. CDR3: CASSPTGGMNGYTF. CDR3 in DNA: TGTGCCAGCTCACCAACAGGGGGCATGAATGGCTACACCTTC.